One and the same sample provided the 29 T cell receptor beta chains below, sequenced in a study of T cell clonotyping in hematopoietic cell transplantation. TCRdb's table, derived via immunoSEQ multiplex PCR, lists solely in-frame clones and lacks some. Of several thousand clones in the sample, around 79% were seen once. Sample: PBMCs, taken 180 days after allogeneic stem cell transplant. Every receptor here comes from a male patient in his thirties or forties who had an allogeneic stem cell transplant from a related donor, so the T cells may come from the graft donor. Some clones in this sample may be carry-over from other donors' samples.

The V call is TRBV4-1, the J call TRBJ1-2; D call uncertain. Germline V gene sequence: CDR1 MGHRA, CDR2 YSYEKL. The V and J ends lost 0 bases and 3 bases respectively, with 14 bases between them. CDR3 size: 16 residues. CDR3 bases: TGCGCCAGCAGCCAAGATGACCGGCCCGGGTACTATGGCTACACCTTC. It codes for CASSQDDRPGYYGYTF.

The chain has TRBV6-5 and TRBJ1-1; D gene unclear. The V gene lost 2 bases and the J gene lost 1 base, with 5 bases spanning the gap. The CDR3 contains 13 residues. Per germline, CDR1 MNHEY and CDR2 SVGAGI. The CDR3 region is CASSYLQNTEAFF. CDR3 in DNA: TGTGCCAGCAGTTACCTACAGAACACTGAAGCTTTCTTT.

This clone was detected only a few times. The rearrangement uses TRBV11-2 and TRBJ2-1; tentative D call: TRBD2 (5 bases). This CDR3 has 13 amino acids. Deletions cut 1 base from V and 6 bases from J, with 7 bases between. CDR1 is SGHAT and CDR2 is FQNNGV in the germline V gene. Here the CDR3 reads CASSLGEGNEQFF. For the CDR3, the DNA is TGTGCCAGCAGCTTAGGTGAGGGCAATGAGCAGTTCTTC.

Here the CDR3 DNA reads TGTGCCAGCAGTTGGGACGGCTCTGGGGCCAACGTCCTGACTTTC. Translated: CASSWDGSGANVLTF. The genes are TRBV7-3 and TRBJ2-6, with D perhaps TRBD1 or TRBD2 (5 bases each). V shed 6 bases and J shed 0 bases, with 9 bases lying between them. CDR3 length equals 15 residues. CDR1 is SGHTA, CDR2 FQGTGA, per germline.

The V call is TRBV7-3, the J call TRBJ1-2; TRBD1 is a possible D gene (5 bases). The CDR3 is 15 residues long. Looked up from germline, CDR1 is SGHTA and CDR2 is FQGTGA. V was cut by 0 bases and J by 3 bases, with 11 bases left in between. DNA of the CDR3: TGTGCCAGCAGCTTAACGTCAGCAGGGTACTATGGCTACACCTTC. This sequence encodes CASSLTSAGYYGYTF.

This clone was seen just once. The rearrangement joins TRBV5-8 to TRBJ1-2; 8 nucleotides line up with TRBD1. Germline CDR1 and CDR2: SGHTS and YDEGEE. V was pared by 1 base and J by 4 bases, with 3 bases of the junction left unmatched. This CDR3 is 14 amino acids long. In nucleotides, the CDR3 is TGTGCCAGCAGCTTGCAGGGGGCGGGCTATGGCTACACCTTC. This translates into CASSLQGAGYGYTF.

The V call is TRBV6-1, the J call TRBJ2-5, with 7 bases that match TRBD1. V trimming: 5 bases; J trimming: 5 bases; junction bases outside the gene matches: 8. Germline V CDR1 and CDR2: MNHNS, SASEGT. The CDR3 length is 14 residues. The DNA of the CDR3 is TGTGCCAGCAGTTTGCGCCGGGGACAGGAGACCCAGTACTTC. Translated, it gives CASSLRRGQETQYF.

The V and J genes are TRBV7-9 and TRBJ2-1, with 10 bases lining up with TRBD1. The germline V gene encodes CDR1 SEHNR and CDR2 FQNEAQ (reference sequence). V gave up 2 bases and J gave up 8 bases; unmatched junction bases: 9. The CDR3 sequence is 16 residues long. CDR3 in amino acids: CASSLRPGQGNDEQFF. Written as DNA, the CDR3 is TGTGCCAGCAGCTTACGACCGGGACAGGGGAACGATGAGCAGTTCTTC.

The rearrangement links TRBV10-3 to TRBJ2-3, with 13 bases aligning to TRBD2. The length of the CDR3 is 16 residues. V shed 3 bases, J shed 3 bases, and the junction held 3 bases outside the gene matches. Germline CDR1 ENHRY, CDR2 SYGVKD. The CDR3 DNA is TGTGCCATCAGTGACCGGACTAGCGGGAGAACAGATACGCAGTATTTT. Protein sequence: CAISDRTSGRTDTQYF.

The J gene is TRBJ1-1, the V gene TRBV19, with 8 bases aligning to TRBD1. The V gene end was trimmed by 3 bases and the J gene end by 7 bases; junction bases not matched to a gene: 10. The CDR3 sequence is 15 residues long. The germline V gene has CDR1 LNHDA and CDR2 SQIVND (reference sequence). CDR3 nucleotides: TGTGCCAGTAGTATGTCGGAGACAGGGGCAAGTGAAGCTTTCTTT. It translates to CASSMSETGASEAFF.

V gene TRBV5-1 combines with J gene TRBJ2-7, with TRBD2 as a possible D gene (6 bases). The CDR3 is made up of 13 amino acids. Trimming removed 0 bases at V and 6 bases at J, with 10 bases between. CDR1 SGHRS and CDR2 YFSETQ come from the germline V gene. For the CDR3, the DNA is TGCGCCAGCAGCTTGGGGGGGGTACGCGAGCAGTACTTC. Its protein product is CASSLGGVREQYF.

This chain links TRBV2 with TRBJ2-3; no clear D gene. The CDR3 consists of 15 residues. V shed 2 bases and J shed 0 bases, with 9 bases lying between them. The germline gives CDR1 SNHLY, CDR2 FYNNEI. The chain's CDR3 is CASSELAYSTDTQYF. In nucleotides, the CDR3 is TGTGCCAGCAGTGAATTGGCTTACAGCACAGATACGCAGTATTTT.

The chain uses TRBV2 and TRBJ1-2; D gene uncertain. CDR1 and CDR2 from the germline V gene are SNHLY and FYNNEI. The V end lost 5 bases, the J end lost 2 bases, and 12 bases lay between the germline ends. This CDR3 has 14 amino acids. CDR3 protein: CASSITSFNYGYTF. The CDR3 DNA is TGTGCCAGCAGTATCACAAGTTTCAACTATGGCTACACCTTC.

The rearrangement uses TRBV28 and TRBJ1-2; D call uncertain. The CDR3 consists of 14 residues. Germline loops: CDR1 MDHEN, CDR2 SYDVKM. Between the trimmed V and J ends, which lost 1 base and 8 bases, there was a span of 14 bases. The CDR3 reads CASSLFSGLKGYTF. DNA of the CDR3: TGTGCCAGCAGTTTATTTTCCGGGCTAAAGGGCTACACCTTC.

The chain employs TRBV29-1 and TRBJ1-2; no definite D call. The CDR3 spans 12 residues. V was cut by 7 bases and J by 6 bases, with 15 bases left in between. Germline values: CDR1 SQVTM, CDR2 ANQGSEA. CDR3 protein: CSAYDRLDGYTF. CDR3 sequence (DNA): TGCAGCGCCTATGACCGACTGGATGGCTACACCTTC.

This rearrangement joins TRBV2 to TRBJ1-2; D remains unclear. The CDR3 is 13 residues long. The V gene's germline CDR1 is SNHLY and CDR2 FYNNEI. V dropped 3 bases and J dropped 8 bases, with 13 bases sitting between them. CDR3 protein: CASSERPAGGYTF. The CDR3, as DNA: TGTGCCAGCAGTGAGCGACCAGCGGGAGGCTACACCTTC.

The J gene is TRBJ2-7, the V gene TRBV11-2, with no clear D. V was clipped by 1 base and J by 1 base, with 2 bases between them. The germline V gene encodes CDR1 SGHAT and CDR2 FQNNGV. The length of the CDR3 is 12 residues. In DNA form, the CDR3 reads TGTGCCAGCAGCTTAGGGTCCTACGAGCAGTACTTC. Translated: CASSLGSYEQYF.

The gene calls are TRBV7-9 and TRBJ1-4; D unresolved. The CDR3 totals 15 residues. CDR1 is SEHNR and CDR2 is FQNEAQ in the germline V gene (reference sequence). V gave up 5 bases and J gave up 7 bases, with 17 bases separating them. In DNA form, the CDR3 reads TGTGCCAGCAGCCCCCAGGCTAGTCCTCCTGAAAAACTGTTTTTT. It codes for CASSPQASPPEKLFF.

This chain connects TRBV7-2 to TRBJ1-1; possibly TRBD1 for D (5 bases). CDR1 SGHTA and CDR2 FQGNSA come from the germline V gene. The CDR3 is 16 amino acids. V lost 3 bases, J lost 4 bases, and 18 bases lay in between. This CDR3 reads CASSLQGSVVGTEAFF. The CDR3 DNA reads as TGTGCCAGCAGCTTGCAGGGAAGTGTAGTAGGCACTGAAGCTTTCTTT.

V gene TRBV5-1 combines with J gene TRBJ1-6; 10 positions agree with TRBD1. The V gene end was trimmed by 5 bases and the J gene end by 9 bases; junction bases not matched to a gene: 17. The CDR3 contains 18 residues. Germline loops: CDR1 SGHRS, CDR2 YFSETQ. CDR3 nucleotide sequence: TGCGCCAGCAGATCCCCCCCGTATACCGGGACAGGGGTTTCACCCCTCCACTTT. Translation gives CASRSPPYTGTGVSPLHF.

V and J are TRBV2 and TRBJ2-5; TRBD2 matches at 13 bases. The CDR3 is 14 residues long. V was clipped by 6 bases and J by 7 bases; unmatched bases: 5. Germline lookup yields CDR1 SNHLY and CDR2 FYNNEI. CDR3: CASRLAGGSGTQYF. As DNA, the CDR3 is TGTGCCAGCAGACTAGCGGGGGGGTCTGGGACCCAGTACTTC.

The rearrangement links TRBV7-2 to TRBJ1-4; weak D call: TRBD1 (6 bases). V was shortened by 3 bases and J by 14 bases, with 13 bases between the two germline ends. Germline CDR1 is SGHTA and CDR2 is FQGNSA. The CDR3 consists of 12 residues. CDR3 bases: TGTGCCAGCAGCTTTACAGGGAATACGCTGTTTTTT. Encoded protein: CASSFTGNTLFF.

This chain links TRBV6-5 with TRBJ1-1; D ambiguous. The CDR3 runs 12 residues. The V gene's germline CDR1 is MNHEY and CDR2 SVGAGI. Between the trimmed V and J ends, which lost 6 bases and 1 base, there was a span of 6 bases. This CDR3 reads CASSARNTEAFF. The CDR3 DNA is TGTGCCAGCAGCGCCCGGAACACTGAAGCTTTCTTT.

The gene calls are TRBV7-3 and TRBJ1-2; no definite D call. Trimming shortened V by 5 bases and J by 3 bases, and 22 bases separated the two germline ends. The CDR3 totals 17 residues. Looked up from germline, CDR1 is SGHTA and CDR2 is FQGTGA. CDR3 nucleotides: TGTGCCAGCAGCGATTCCCCGGGCTACCCGGTGGACTATGGCTACACCTTC. Translated, it gives CASSDSPGYPVDYGYTF.

The chain employs TRBV18 and TRBJ1-2; 8 bases fit TRBD1. Per germline, CDR1 KGHSH and CDR2 LQKENI. The J segment lost 6 bases and the V segment lost 5 bases, leaving 5 bases of the junction unmatched. This CDR3 is built from 13 residues. CDR3 protein: CASSTDRAHGYTF. The CDR3 DNA reads TGTGCCAGCTCAACGGACAGGGCGCATGGCTACACCTTC.

The V gene is TRBV19, the J gene TRBJ1-6, with a tentative D call TRBD1 (5 bases). The CDR3 contains 15 residues. CDR1 is LNHDA, CDR2 SQIVND, per germline (reference sequence). The V end was cut by 3 bases, the J end by 10 bases, with 16 bases between. The CDR3 loop reads CASSIYGAVMSPLHF. In DNA form, the CDR3 reads TGTGCCAGTAGTATTTACGGGGCTGTTATGTCACCCCTCCACTTT.

The chain joins TRBV9 to TRBJ2-3; D remains ambiguous. The V gene lost 4 bases and the J gene lost 5 bases, with 14 bases spanning the gap. This CDR3 has 14 amino acids. Germline CDR1 reads SGDLS; CDR2 reads YYNGEE. The CDR3 is CASSSGPTVDTQYF. Written as DNA, the CDR3 is TGTGCCAGCAGCTCCGGGCCAACCGTAGATACGCAGTATTTT.

The chain combines TRBV28 with TRBJ2-7, with TRBD1 matching 10 bases. V trimming: 5 bases; J trimming: 2 bases; junction bases outside the gene matches: 9. CDR3 length: 16 amino acids. Germline V gene sequence: CDR1 MDHEN, CDR2 SYDVKM. In DNA form, the CDR3 reads TGTGCCAGCAGTAGTGACCCCGGGACAGGGGCCTACGAGCAGTACTTC. Translation: CASSSDPGTGAYEQYF.

This chain joins TRBV28 and TRBJ1-2; TRBD1 might be the D (5 bases). V shed 7 bases and J shed 5 bases, with 8 bases lying between them. Germline CDR1 and CDR2: MDHEN and SYDVKM. CDR3 length: 11 amino acids. The CDR3 spells CASNQGYGYTF. CDR3 nucleotides: TGTGCCAGCAACCAGGGTTATGGCTACACCTTC.